The entry below describes one T cell receptor beta chain. What it recognizes is unknown. TCRdb keeps only in-frame clones here, not all; method: immunoSEQ multiplex PCR. The repertoire holds around 12,000 clones, 85% seen once, with around 0.5% in the top ten. These data come from a study of monozygotic twins with cystic fibrosis. General observations from the study: Low clonality (median around 0.009) suggested a mostly naive repertoire. Age, concordance and disease severity did not associate with shared CDR3 numbers. V usage most resembled the co-twin in 13 of 16 pairs.

The V gene's germline CDR1 is SGHDT and CDR2 YYEEEE. V lost 0 bases and J 2 bases, leaving 11 bases between the germline ends. The CDR3 covers 15 residues. Sequencing was performed on blood. The chain uses TRBV5-6 and TRBJ1-2; D gene ambiguous. The clonotype was recovered from a man aged 18 to 29 with cystic fibrosis. The CDR3 DNA reads TGTGCCAGCAGCTTGGGTTGGGAGAACAACTATGGCTACACCTTC. It specifies CASSLGWENNYGYTF. The complete variable domain, with remaining parts taken from reference TRBV5-6 and TRBJ1-2, reads DAGVTQSPTHLIKTRGQQVTLRCSPKSGHDTVSWYQQALGQGPQFIFQYYEEEERQRGNFPDRFSGHQFPNYSSELNVNALLLGDSALYLCASSLGWENNYGYTFGSGTRLTVV.